This T cell receptor beta chain originates from a study of regulatory T cells in long-lasting Graves disease. Turning to the study itself: Graves' disease counted as persistent after over 5 years of antithyroid drugs with positive TSH receptor antibodies.

V dropped 7 bases and J dropped 5 bases, with 14 bases sitting between them. This CDR3 is built from 13 residues. Germline assignment: CDR1 SEHNR and CDR2 FQNEAQ (reference sequence). The time point was: persistent/refractory GD, antithyroid drugs over 5 years with positive TRAb. PBMC RNA served as the TCR library source. Diagnoses of Graves' disease were made by American Thyroid Association guidelines. This clonotype was detected only a few times. Its antigen is as yet unknown. Findings and caveats of the study: Persistent cases favored TRBV28, TRBJ1-2 and TRBJ2-5.

To make TCR beta libraries, researchers used iRepertoire HTBI primers and Arm-PCR of CDR3 regions. Original analysis: Sequenced samples collectively carried under 75 TRBV and 11 to 15 TRBJ segments. TCRdb independently ran MiXCR on the multiplex PCR reads; one entry per CDR3 protein. The V and J calls shown here were made by TCRdb, not taken from the authors' results. This sample carries 500,000 to 700,000 distinct CDR3 sequences, about 30% of them seen once, and the ten largest clones take about 40%. Sample: peripheral blood mononuclear cells (PBMCs), taken when the disease was refractory, from a patient treated with antithyroid drugs. This sequence originates from a female donor with Graves disease. The genes are TRBV7-9 and TRBJ1-1, with a weak D call TRBD1 (5 bases). CDR3 nucleotide sequence: TGTGCCAGCACCCGGGACGGAGAGACTGAAGCTTTCTTT. It is translated as CASTRDGETEAFF.